The clone carrying this TCR beta chain was seen at least ten times. What it binds is not known. The record originates from a study of T cells in Graves' hyperthyroidism and ophthalmopathy. Findings of the study overall: The model predicted ophthalmopathy a median approximately seven months before onset.

It was considered stable Graves' hyperthyroidism when ophthalmopathy did not progress within 18 months. Amplified TCR beta CDR3 regions came from RNA transcripts. HTBI primers drove first-round RT-PCR of the TCR CDR3. MiXCR, run by TCRdb on the multiplex PCR reads, gives a single entry per CDR3 protein. Counted here are roughly 580,000 distinct CDR3 sequences, about half occurring once; the ten biggest clones make up roughly 8.2%. This receptor was obtained from a woman under 30 with Graves' hyperthyroidism. The sequenced sample was peripheral blood or thyroid tissue (not recorded which).

The CDR3 DNA reads as TGCAGCGGGACTGAGGGGAAGGGTGCCTATGGCTACACCTTC. This gives the protein CSGTEGKGAYGYTF. The chain is built from TRBV29-1 and TRBJ1-2; D may be TRBD1 (5 bases). The CDR3 runs to 14 residues. CDR1 is SQVTM, CDR2 ANQGSEA, per germline. Trimming took 7 bases from V and 4 from J, leaving 19 bases between them.